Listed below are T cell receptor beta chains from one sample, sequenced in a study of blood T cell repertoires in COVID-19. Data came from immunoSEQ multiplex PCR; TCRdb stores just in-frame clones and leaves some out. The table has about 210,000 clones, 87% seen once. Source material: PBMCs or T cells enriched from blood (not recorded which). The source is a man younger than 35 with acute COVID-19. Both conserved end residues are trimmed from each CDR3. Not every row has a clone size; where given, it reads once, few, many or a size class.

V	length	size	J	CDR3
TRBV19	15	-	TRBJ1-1	ASSIGVRGTRDTEAF
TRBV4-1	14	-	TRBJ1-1	ASSHNPDRGRTEAF
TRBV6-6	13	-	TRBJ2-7	ASRSGQGLSYEQY
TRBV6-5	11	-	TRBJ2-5	ASGDSGTKTQY
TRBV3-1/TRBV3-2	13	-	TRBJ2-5	ASSHPAVNQETQY
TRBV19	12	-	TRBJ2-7	ASSTGQGPYEQY
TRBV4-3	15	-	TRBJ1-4	ASGMRGPQDFNEKLF
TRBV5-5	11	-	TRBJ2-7	ASSLDGSYEQY
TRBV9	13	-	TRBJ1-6	ASSAGQTYNSPLH
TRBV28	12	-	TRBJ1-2	AARREGRGYGYT
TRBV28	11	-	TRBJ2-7	ASGSGQGAEQY
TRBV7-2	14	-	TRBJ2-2	ASSPGGLAGGRELF
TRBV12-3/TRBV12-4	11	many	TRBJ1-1	ASSLGPNTEAF
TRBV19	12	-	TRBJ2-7	ASSVRDNSYEQY
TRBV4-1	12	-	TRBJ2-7	ASSHSGSHHEQY
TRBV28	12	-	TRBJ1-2	ATSTGGRGYGYT
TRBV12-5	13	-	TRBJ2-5	ASGLAPLAGETQY
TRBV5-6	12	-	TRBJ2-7	ASSTGTGLYEQY
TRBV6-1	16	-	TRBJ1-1	ASSEVRAGNNMNTEAF
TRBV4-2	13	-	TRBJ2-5	ASSPLAGEGETQY
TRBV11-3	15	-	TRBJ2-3	ASSSGLRAAETDTQY
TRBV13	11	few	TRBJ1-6	ASSFTGNSPLH
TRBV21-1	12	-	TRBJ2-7	ASSKSRESYEQY
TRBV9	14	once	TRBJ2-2	ASTSGRMGNTGELF
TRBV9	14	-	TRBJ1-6	ASSAYRTGGGSPLH
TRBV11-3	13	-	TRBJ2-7	ASSLDPGDSHQQY
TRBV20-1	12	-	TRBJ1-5	SASRGQRNQPQH